This TCR beta chain emerged from a study of CD8+ T cells in alopecia areata. Study at large: In an open-label trial, patients got 5 to 10 mg tofacitinib twice daily.

Unmatched junction bases numbered 8, after V lost 5 bases and J lost 4 bases. In germline, CDR1 is SGHTA, CDR2 FQGTGA. The CDR3 extends over 16 amino acids. Regarding treatment: oral pan-JAK inhibitor, 5-10 mg twice daily. General study points: Sequencing of scalp samples also includes resident alphabeta T cells from normal skin. Greater clonality was observed in lesional scalp samples, especially alopecia totalis/universalis, versus normal scalp. Scalp clonality, together with expanded CD8+ clones among the top 100, fell significantly with tofacitinib.

A word on this clone: Antigen unknown.

cDNA reverse transcribed from extracted RNA served as the sequencing template. The method was immunoSEQ multiplex PCR; TCRdb's version includes in-frame clones alone and lacks a portion of them. The sample includes 150,000 to 250,000 clones, roughly 50% seen only once; the top ten take about 5.5%. This sequence originates from a human donor with alopecia areata. This specimen was CD4+ T cells sorted from blood, taken at week 24, from a patient treated with tofacitinib. The genes are TRBV7-3 and TRBJ2-3, with 11 bases that match TRBD2. The CDR3 loop is CASSPRLAGPADTQYF. DNA for the CDR3: TGTGCCAGCAGCCCGCGACTAGCGGGACCTGCAGATACGCAGTATTTT. The full variable domain, its missing parts supplied by reference TRBV7-3 and TRBJ2-3, is GAGVSQTPSNKVTEKGKYVELRCDPISGHTALYWYRQSLGQGPEFLIYFQGTGAADDSGLPNDRFFAVRPEGSVSTLKIQRTERGDSAVYLCASSPRLAGPADTQYFGPGTRLTVL.